This is a list of T cell receptor beta chains from one sample in a study of identical twins. One entry per CDR3 protein, called by TCRdb with MiXCR from the 5' RACE reads. Among 1.5 million to 2 million distinct CDR3 sequences listed, under 35% were seen once. Material: cord blood. The receptors were sampled from a newborn girl in good health. The CDR3 runs from the conserved cysteine through the conserved F or W. Each record gives: V gene, CDR3 length, clone size, D gene, J gene, CDR3 protein, CDR3 DNA. The D gene is left open where the match is weak. Clone size is stated in some rows and not others, as once, few, many or a class when expanded.

TRBV5-1	15	few	TRBD2	TRBJ2-3	CASREAGGSTDTQYF	TGCGCCAGCAGGGAAGCGGGGGGCTCCACAGATACGCAGTATTTT
TRBV6-1	13	once	TRBD2	TRBJ2-3	CAGSVGGGDTQYF	TGTGCCGGCAGTGTCGGGGGGGGAGATACGCAGTATTTT
TRBV5-1	14	-	TRBD1	TRBJ1-1	CASTRQGGNTEAFF	TGCGCCAGCACCCGACAGGGGGGGAACACTGAAGCTTTCTTT
TRBV3-1	15	once	TRBD2	TRBJ2-5	CASSQELAVQETRYF	TGTGCCAGCAGCCAAGAACTAGCGGTCCAAGAGACCCGGTACTTC
TRBV6-6	15	-	TRBD2	TRBJ2-1	CASRSPGLAYNEQFF	TGTGCCAGTCGCTCGCCGGGACTAGCCTACAATGAGCAGTTCTTC
TRBV28	16	few	-	TRBJ1-5	CASARGGRLLNQPQHF	TGTGCCAGCGCTAGAGGGGGGCGCCTCCTCAATCAGCCCCAGCATTTT
TRBV2	13	few	-	TRBJ1-4	CASRRQQNEKLFF	TGTGCCAGCAGAAGACAGCAGAATGAAAAACTGTTTTTT
TRBV2	11	-	-	TRBJ1-3	CASSTFNTIYF	TGTGCCAGCAGCACTTTTAACACCATATATTTT
TRBV4-2	15	-	TRBD2	TRBJ2-7	CASRPSPQLAGEQYF	TGTGCCAGCAGACCCTCCCCTCAATTAGCGGGAGAGCAGTACTTC
TRBV10-3	13	few	TRBD1	TRBJ1-4	CASNRGRWEKLFF	TGTGCCAGCAACAGGGGGAGATGGGAAAAACTGTTTTTT
TRBV20-1	13	-	-	TRBJ1-2	CSARDQGSDGYTF	TGCAGTGCTAGAGATCAGGGTTCCGATGGCTACACCTTC
TRBV5-4	16	once	TRBD2	TRBJ2-3	CASSTTSGGYTDTQYF	TGTGCCAGCAGCACGACTAGCGGGGGCTACACAGATACGCAGTATTTT
TRBV10-3	14	-	TRBD1	TRBJ1-1	CAIGDRVGNTEAFF	TGTGCCATCGGGGACAGGGTAGGGAACACTGAAGCTTTCTTT
TRBV4-2	13	-	-	TRBJ2-1	CASSQGSSYEQFF	TGTGCCAGCAGCCAGGGGAGCTCCTACGAGCAGTTCTTC
TRBV7-2	14	many	-	TRBJ1-2	CASSGSYANYGYTF	TGTGCCAGCAGCGGCAGCTACGCTAACTATGGCTACACCTTC
TRBV5-1	14	-	-	TRBJ2-7	CASSLDNGPYEQYF	TGCGCCAGCAGCTTGGATAACGGTCCCTACGAGCAGTACTTC
TRBV6-2/TRBV6-3	16	once	-	TRBJ2-1	CASSYPRENSDDEQFF	TGTGCCAGCAGTTACCCGAGAGAAAATAGCGACGATGAGCAGTTCTTC
TRBV7-9	14	-	-	TRBJ1-4	CASSQDRKNEKLFF	TGTGCCAGCAGCCAGGACAGAAAAAATGAAAAACTGTTTTTT
TRBV9	19	-	TRBD2	TRBJ2-3	CASSVATFSGAQAGDTQYF	TGTGCCAGCAGCGTAGCTACTTTTAGCGGGGCACAAGCGGGAGATACGCAGTATTTT
TRBV5-6	11	once	-	TRBJ1-1	CANSLETEAFF	TGTGCCAACAGCTTGGAGACTGAAGCTTTCTTT
TRBV20-1	16	-	TRBD2	TRBJ2-2	CSARQLAGSEYGELFF	TGCAGTGCTAGACAACTAGCGGGAAGCGAGTACGGGGAGCTGTTTTTT
TRBV11-2	15	few	TRBD1	TRBJ2-7	CASSFRQGRFDEQYF	TGTGCCAGCAGCTTTCGACAGGGTCGTTTCGACGAGCAGTACTTC
TRBV20-1	14	few	-	TRBJ2-5	CSAMAGQFQETQYF	TGCAGTGCTATGGCAGGCCAATTCCAAGAGACCCAGTACTTC
TRBV20-1	21	-	-	TRBJ2-1	CSARVGRGPRSWRSPYNEQFF	TGCAGTGCTAGAGTGGGACGGGGACCTAGGAGCTGGAGGAGCCCCTACAATGAGCAGTTCTTC
TRBV28	16	-	-	TRBJ1-1	CASSLYGVGWGTEAFF	TGTGCCAGCAGTTTATATGGAGTCGGGTGGGGCACTGAAGCTTTCTTT
TRBV4-1	17	-	TRBD2	TRBJ2-3	CASSQDLFGRAKDTQYF	TGCGCCAGCAGCCAAGATCTTTTCGGGAGGGCCAAAGATACGCAGTATTTT
TRBV7-2	16	-	TRBD2	TRBJ2-5	CASSLARERVSETQYF	TGTGCCAGCAGCTTAGCGCGGGAGAGGGTCAGCGAGACCCAGTACTTC
TRBV27	14	-	TRBD2	TRBJ2-1	CASSLRLAGEIQFF	TGTGCCAGCAGTCTACGCCTAGCGGGAGAGATACAGTTCTTC
TRBV20-1	15	few	TRBD2	TRBJ2-1	CSARGSGGANNEQFF	TGCAGTGCTAGAGGGTCGGGGGGGGCCAACAATGAGCAGTTCTTC
TRBV6-5	14	-	-	TRBJ1-1	CASSYSGWGTEAFF	TGTGCCAGCAGTTATTCAGGGTGGGGGACTGAAGCTTTCTTT
TRBV10-3	16	few	TRBD1	TRBJ2-7	CAISDSRQGSSYEQYF	TGTGCCATCAGTGACTCCAGACAGGGTTCGTCCTACGAGCAGTACTTC
TRBV29-1	14	few	TRBD1	TRBJ1-2	CSVGDRGGSYGYTF	TGCAGCGTTGGGGACAGGGGTGGTTCCTATGGCTACACCTTC
TRBV28	14	-	-	TRBJ1-5	CASKSPTGGRPQHF	TGTGCCAGCAAAAGCCCGACGGGAGGTCGGCCCCAGCATTTT
TRBV3-1	14	few	-	TRBJ1-4	CASSQLEGREKLFF	TGTGCCAGCAGCCAATTGGAGGGAAGGGAAAAACTGTTTTTT
TRBV20-1	14	few	TRBD2	TRBJ2-3	CSAPDSGVRDTQYF	TGCAGTGCACCGGATAGCGGGGTTAGGGATACGCAGTATTTT
TRBV12-3/TRBV12-4	14	-	-	TRBJ2-1	CATARRTIYNEQFF	TGTGCCACCGCAAGACGGACTATCTACAATGAGCAGTTCTTC
TRBV27	15	-	TRBD2	TRBJ2-7	CASSLGGLTTYEQYF	TGTGCCAGCAGTTTAGGGGGACTAACCACCTACGAGCAGTACTTC
TRBV27	13	few	TRBD1	TRBJ1-1	CASRQGGWTEAFF	TGTGCCAGCAGACAGGGGGGATGGACTGAAGCTTTCTTT
TRBV13	13	few	-	TRBJ1-1	CASSPEGDTEAFF	TGTGCCAGCAGCCCGGAGGGGGACACTGAAGCTTTCTTT
TRBV7-9	16	-	TRBD2	TRBJ2-2	CASSWGLAGEGRELFF	TGTGCCAGCAGCTGGGGACTAGCGGGAGAAGGCAGGGAGCTGTTTTTT
TRBV20-1	14	-	-	TRBJ2-3	CSARLDGSTDTQYF	TGCAGTGCTAGATTGGACGGTAGCACAGATACGCAGTATTTT
TRBV6-2/TRBV6-3	13	-	-	TRBJ2-7	CASGEPGQYEQYF	TGTGCCAGCGGAGAACCGGGTCAGTACGAGCAGTACTTC
TRBV10-3	15	many	TRBD1	TRBJ2-3	CAISRTGGTGDTQYF	TGTGCCATCAGCCGGACAGGGGGCACGGGAGATACGCAGTATTTT
TRBV20-1	13	-	-	TRBJ2-7	CSTTERSSYEQYF	TGCAGTACCACCGAGAGGAGCTCCTACGAGCAGTACTTC
TRBV13	16	-	-	TRBJ2-3	CASSLLVGGFTDTQYF	TGTGCCAGCAGCTTGCTAGTGGGAGGTTTCACAGATACGCAGTATTTT
TRBV10-3	14	few	-	TRBJ1-1	CAISVGQMNTEAFF	TGTGCCATCAGTGTAGGGCAGATGAACACTGAAGCTTTCTTT
TRBV27	16	-	TRBD2	TRBJ2-7	CASSLWRLAGVREQYF	TGTGCCAGCAGTTTATGGCGACTAGCGGGAGTGAGGGAGCAGTACTTC
TRBV20-1	14	-	-	TRBJ1-2	CSARDRQGFYGYTF	TGCAGTGCTAGAGATCGTCAGGGATTCTATGGCTACACCTTC
TRBV7-2	15	once	-	TRBJ2-1	CASSPRGNSYNEQFF	TGTGCCAGCAGCCCAAGGGGAAACTCCTACAATGAGCAGTTCTTC
TRBV4-1	16	once	TRBD2	TRBJ2-3	CASSRETSGGTDTQYF	TGCGCCAGCAGCCGAGAGACTAGCGGGGGCACAGATACGCAGTATTTT
TRBV5-1	15	few	TRBD2	TRBJ2-7	CASSLTAGGPDEQYF	TGCGCCAGCAGCTTGACGGCGGGAGGGCCAGACGAGCAGTACTTC
TRBV4-1	17	few	TRBD2	TRBJ2-2	CASSHVLAGVNTGELFF	TGCGCCAGCAGCCACGTACTAGCGGGGGTGAACACCGGGGAGCTGTTTTTT
TRBV6-1	13	-	-	TRBJ2-4	CASSDRTRNIQYF	TGTGCCAGCAGTGACAGGACCCGAAACATTCAGTACTTC
TRBV27	14	-	-	TRBJ1-2	CASSFESGARGYTF	TGTGCCAGCAGTTTTGAATCAGGGGCGAGAGGCTACACCTTC
TRBV27	15	-	TRBD1	TRBJ2-1	CAGSSPGQVYNEQFF	TGTGCCGGCAGTTCCCCGGGACAGGTTTACAATGAGCAGTTCTTC
TRBV12-3/TRBV12-4	15	-	TRBD1	TRBJ2-7	CASSPQTGRTYEQYF	TGTGCCAGCAGCCCCCAGACAGGGAGAACCTACGAGCAGTACTTC
TRBV29-1	13	-	TRBD1	TRBJ2-2	CSVRGRGTGELFF	TGCAGCGTTAGGGGCAGGGGGACCGGGGAGCTGTTTTTT
TRBV27	16	few	TRBD1	TRBJ2-5	CASSLFLGTGKETQYF	TGTGCCAGCAGTTTATTTCTCGGGACAGGGAAGGAGACCCAGTACTTC
TRBV10-3	14	-	-	TRBJ2-5	CAISESQAGETQYF	TGTGCCATCAGTGAGTCACAGGCGGGAGAGACCCAGTACTTC
TRBV9	13	many	TRBD1	TRBJ1-2	CASSSTGEYGYTF	TGTGCCAGCAGCTCAACAGGGGAGTATGGCTACACCTTC